The T cell receptor (beta chain) described here comes from a study of T cell changes during pregnancy in multiple sclerosis (dated by TCRdb to between 2018 and 2020). The study in broad terms: The study looked at changes in the T cell repertoire across pregnancy in women with multiple sclerosis.

The CDR3 runs 13 amino acids, cysteine and phenylalanine included. Left in the record is the CDR3 DNA by itself, 39 bases read in frame from the first base. CDR1 is given as SGHRS and CDR2 as YFSETQ, both from the germline V gene. A distance of 12 bases separates the germline ends of V and J, which lose 9 bases and 0 bases respectively. Library generation was performed with the immunoSEQ multiplex PCR assay. The clones in this table, taken by TCRdb from immuneACCESS, are in-frame only. Not every clone is retained; where verified, under half of the shortfall comes from an unresolved V gene, and the cause of the rest is unknown. Here the sample has tens of thousands of clones; roughly 92% occur a single time. The top ten clonotypes cover approximately 0.68% of the sample. Worth noting for this clone: No cognate antigen has been identified for it. Within one base of it there is no much larger clone, and no base qualities were kept.

The rearranged segments are TRBV5-1 and TRBJ1-2; TRBD1 is perhaps the D gene, given 6 matching bases. The receptor comes from a female donor with multiple sclerosis, enrolled in a pregnancy study. The sample was CD4+ T cells from peripheral blood mononuclear cells, taken in the third trimester of pregnancy. This receptor has the CDR3 CATRQDPNYGYTF. The DNA sequence is given as TGCGCCACACGACAGGACCCTAACTATGGCTACACCTTC. Where the CDR3 stops, the reference TRBV5-1 and TRBJ1-2 genes take over; the full variable domain is KAGVTQTPRYLIKTRGQQVTLSCSPISGHRSVSWYQQTPGQGLQFLFEYFSETQRNKGNFPGRFSGRQFSNSRSEMNVSTLELGDSALYLCATRQDPNYGYTFGSGTRLTVV.